A selection of T cell receptor beta chains follows, all from one sample in a study of STAT5B mutations in CD4+ large granular lymphocyte leukemia. Clones were read by immunoSEQ multiplex PCR, and TCRdb kept only the in-frame ones, dropping some. Seen here are 32,000 or so clones, over 80% observed once, and the top ten hold around 4.5%. Specimen: CD4+ T cells from blood buffy coats. The receptors originated from a human donor in good health. Both conserved end residues are part of each CDR3. A D gene is named only where the DNA matches it firmly. Clone sizes are given selectively: once, few, many, or a class where the clone is expanded.

d_gene: TRBD2
abundance: .
j_gene: TRBJ2-3
v_gene: TRBV9
CDR3nt: TGTGCCAGCAGCTCGGGGGGGTTCACAGATACGCAGTATTTT
CDR3aa: CASSSGGFTDTQYF

d_gene: TRBD2
abundance: .
j_gene: TRBJ2-5
v_gene: TRBV29-1
CDR3nt: TGCAGCGTCGGTACTAGCGGGGGGGAGACCCAGTACTTC
CDR3aa: CSVGTSGGETQYF

d_gene: TRBD2
abundance: once
j_gene: TRBJ2-5
v_gene: TRBV4-1
CDR3nt: TGCGCCAGCAGCCAAGATCATGTGGGGGGGAGGGAAACCCAGTACTTC
CDR3aa: CASSQDHVGGRETQYF

d_gene: .
abundance: .
j_gene: TRBJ2-2
v_gene: TRBV5-1
CDR3nt: TGCGCCAGCAGCTTGACAGGAGTTGTGGCCGGGGAGCTGTTTTTT
CDR3aa: CASSLTGVVAGELFF

d_gene: TRBD2
abundance: once
j_gene: TRBJ2-7
v_gene: TRBV30
CDR3nt: TGTGCCTGGAGGCGGGAGTACGAGCAGTACTTC
CDR3aa: CAWRREYEQYF

d_gene: .
abundance: .
j_gene: TRBJ2-5
v_gene: TRBV7-9
CDR3nt: TGTGCCAGCAGCTTAGTAGGGGGGGAGACCCAGTACTTC
CDR3aa: CASSLVGGETQYF

d_gene: TRBD1
abundance: .
j_gene: TRBJ1-1
v_gene: TRBV28
CDR3nt: TGTGCCAGCAATGGACAGGGGGCGACTGAAGCTTTCTTT
CDR3aa: CASNGQGATEAFF

d_gene: .
abundance: .
j_gene: TRBJ2-7
v_gene: TRBV18
CDR3nt: TGTGCCAGCTCACTTCGCGGGGAGCAGTACTTC
CDR3aa: CASSLRGEQYF

d_gene: .
abundance: .
j_gene: TRBJ2-7
v_gene: TRBV7-2
CDR3nt: TGTGCCAGCAGCGCCCTCTACGAGCAGTACTTC
CDR3aa: CASSALYEQYF

d_gene: .
abundance: .
j_gene: TRBJ1-5
v_gene: TRBV6-5
CDR3nt: TGTGCCAGCAGTTCCCAAAACAATCAGCCCCAGCATTTT
CDR3aa: CASSSQNNQPQHF

d_gene: .
abundance: .
j_gene: TRBJ2-3
v_gene: TRBV4-3
CDR3nt: TGCGCCAGCAGCCAAGGGGGGGGCAGCGCAGATACGCAGTATTTT
CDR3aa: CASSQGGGSADTQYF

d_gene: TRBD2
abundance: .
j_gene: TRBJ2-7
v_gene: TRBV18
CDR3nt: TGTGCCAGCTCACCACAAGCCCTAGCGGGAGTAAAGTACGAGCAGTACTTC
CDR3aa: CASSPQALAGVKYEQYF

d_gene: .
abundance: .
j_gene: TRBJ1-4
v_gene: TRBV5-1
CDR3nt: TGCGCCAGCAGCGTGACAGCAGCTAATGAAAAACTGTTTTTT
CDR3aa: CASSVTAANEKLFF

d_gene: .
abundance: .
j_gene: TRBJ2-7
v_gene: TRBV28
CDR3nt: TGTGCCAGCAGTTTATTCGGCCAGGGAAGCTCCTACGAGCAGTACTTC
CDR3aa: CASSLFGQGSSYEQYF

d_gene: .
abundance: .
j_gene: TRBJ1-1
v_gene: TRBV30
CDR3nt: TGTGCCTGGAATAGGCGGAACACTGAAGCTTTCTTT
CDR3aa: CAWNRRNTEAFF

d_gene: .
abundance: once
j_gene: TRBJ1-1
v_gene: TRBV10-3
CDR3nt: TGTGCCATCAGCCGGGACACTGGGAACACTGAAGCTTTCTTT
CDR3aa: CAISRDTGNTEAFF

d_gene: .
abundance: .
j_gene: TRBJ2-7
v_gene: TRBV28
CDR3nt: TGTGCCAGCACCACTGGGGGGGGCGGTTCCTACGAGCAGTACTTC
CDR3aa: CASTTGGGGSYEQYF

d_gene: .
abundance: .
j_gene: TRBJ2-7
v_gene: TRBV14
CDR3nt: TGTGCCAGCAGCCAACTCTTCGGGACCTACGAGCAGTACTTC
CDR3aa: CASSQLFGTYEQYF

d_gene: .
abundance: .
j_gene: TRBJ2-7
v_gene: TRBV30
CDR3nt: TGTGCCTGGAGGAGGAGCTCCTACGAGCAGTACTTC
CDR3aa: CAWRRSSYEQYF

d_gene: TRBD2
abundance: .
j_gene: TRBJ2-3
v_gene: TRBV5-1
CDR3nt: TGCGCCAGCAGCTTGGGTAGTAGCGGGAGAGGCACAGATACGCAGTATTTT
CDR3aa: CASSLGSSGRGTDTQYF

d_gene: .
abundance: .
j_gene: TRBJ2-3
v_gene: TRBV10-2
CDR3nt: TGCGCCAGCAGTGACCCCGGGGGAAGCGGCACAGATACGCAGTATTTT
CDR3aa: CASSDPGGSGTDTQYF

d_gene: .
abundance: .
j_gene: TRBJ2-1
v_gene: TRBV5-1
CDR3nt: TGCGCCAGCAGCGGGCTGGGGGCACAGAATGAGCAGTTCTTC
CDR3aa: CASSGLGAQNEQFF

d_gene: .
abundance: few
j_gene: TRBJ2-1
v_gene: TRBV11-2
CDR3nt: TGTGCCAGCAGCGCTCGGGAGAACGAGCAGTTCTTC
CDR3aa: CASSARENEQFF

d_gene: .
abundance: .
j_gene: TRBJ1-5
v_gene: TRBV4-2
CDR3nt: TGTGCCAGCAGCCAAGGGACAGCACACCAGCCCCAGCATTTT
CDR3aa: CASSQGTAHQPQHF

d_gene: .
abundance: few
j_gene: TRBJ2-7
v_gene: TRBV7-9
CDR3nt: TGTGCCAGCAGCTTAGATCCGGGACCGAACGAGCAGTACTTC
CDR3aa: CASSLDPGPNEQYF

d_gene: .
abundance: once
j_gene: TRBJ1-3
v_gene: TRBV6-5
CDR3nt: TGTGCCAGCAGTCCAGGGATCTTTGGAAACACCATATATTTT
CDR3aa: CASSPGIFGNTIYF

d_gene: .
abundance: .
j_gene: TRBJ2-7
v_gene: TRBV7-9
CDR3nt: TGTGCCAGCAGCTCCGCCAACGGGGACTCCTCCCCCTGGGAGCAGTACTTC
CDR3aa: CASSSANGDSSPWEQYF

d_gene: .
abundance: few
j_gene: TRBJ1-1
v_gene: TRBV10-1
CDR3nt: TGCGCCAGCAGTTTTGACGGGCCCCGGAAGAGAGCTTTCTTT
CDR3aa: CASSFDGPRKRAFF

d_gene: .
abundance: .
j_gene: TRBJ1-4
v_gene: TRBV6-5
CDR3nt: TGTGCCAGCAGTAAGGGAGCAACTAATGAAAAACTGTTTTTT
CDR3aa: CASSKGATNEKLFF

d_gene: TRBD2
abundance: .
j_gene: TRBJ2-3
v_gene: TRBV2
CDR3nt: TGTGCCAGCAGTGAAGACAGCGGGGGAGTTGCCCGGAAGAAAGATACGCAGTATTTT
CDR3aa: CASSEDSGGVARKKDTQYF

d_gene: .
abundance: .
j_gene: TRBJ2-1
v_gene: TRBV7-9
CDR3nt: TGTGCCAGCAGCTCCCGACTAGAGCAGTTCTTC
CDR3aa: CASSSRLEQFF

d_gene: .
abundance: few
j_gene: TRBJ2-2
v_gene: TRBV11-2
CDR3nt: TGTGCCAGCAGCTCCCCACGGCACACCGGGGAGCTGTTTTTT
CDR3aa: CASSSPRHTGELFF

d_gene: .
abundance: .
j_gene: TRBJ2-7
v_gene: TRBV20-1
CDR3nt: TGCAGTGCTAGCGGGACCTACGAGCAGTACTTC
CDR3aa: CSASGTYEQYF

d_gene: .
abundance: few
j_gene: TRBJ1-1
v_gene: TRBV28
CDR3nt: TGTGCCAGCAGTTTATGGGTAACTTTCTTT
CDR3aa: CASSLWVTFF

d_gene: .
abundance: .
j_gene: TRBJ1-2
v_gene: TRBV28
CDR3nt: TGTGCCAGCAGTTTAGGAGCGGGATATGGCTACACCTTC
CDR3aa: CASSLGAGYGYTF

d_gene: TRBD2
abundance: .
j_gene: TRBJ2-4
v_gene: TRBV28
CDR3nt: TGTGCCTCTGGGAGGGAACCCAAAAACATTCAGTACTTC
CDR3aa: CASGREPKNIQYF

d_gene: .
abundance: once
j_gene: TRBJ2-3
v_gene: TRBV5-1
CDR3nt: TGCGCCAGCAGTTCGCAAGGTGGCGGAGATACGCAGTATTTT
CDR3aa: CASSSQGGGDTQYF

d_gene: .
abundance: few
j_gene: TRBJ1-1
v_gene: TRBV30
CDR3nt: TGTGCCTGGAGTAGGAACAGGAACACTGAAGCTTTCTTT
CDR3aa: CAWSRNRNTEAFF

d_gene: .
abundance: .
j_gene: TRBJ2-3
v_gene: TRBV6-5
CDR3nt: TGTGCCAGCATGCTTGGAGGTCAAACAGATACGCAGTATTTT
CDR3aa: CASMLGGQTDTQYF

d_gene: .
abundance: few
j_gene: TRBJ2-4
v_gene: TRBV14
CDR3nt: TGTGCCAGCAGCCAATTAGGTGAAGCCAAAAACATTCAGTACTTC
CDR3aa: CASSQLGEAKNIQYF

d_gene: .
abundance: .
j_gene: TRBJ2-5
v_gene: TRBV28
CDR3nt: TGTGCCAGCAGTCGGGGCGCTATGTCAGAGACCCAGTACTTC
CDR3aa: CASSRGAMSETQYF

d_gene: TRBD2
abundance: .
j_gene: TRBJ2-7
v_gene: TRBV2
CDR3nt: TGTGCCACTTTAGGGCCCCTACTAGCGGGAGACTACGAGCAGTACTTC
CDR3aa: CATLGPLLAGDYEQYF

d_gene: .
abundance: .
j_gene: TRBJ2-1
v_gene: TRBV6-5
CDR3nt: TGTGCCAGCAGTTACTCTGGGGCCTTCTCCTACAATGAGCAGTTCTTC
CDR3aa: CASSYSGAFSYNEQFF

d_gene: .
abundance: .
j_gene: TRBJ1-5
v_gene: TRBV11-1
CDR3nt: TGTGCCAGCAGCCCAGGGTATAGCAATCAGCCCCAGCATTTT
CDR3aa: CASSPGYSNQPQHF

d_gene: TRBD1
abundance: once
j_gene: TRBJ2-7
v_gene: TRBV18
CDR3nt: TGTGCCAGCTCCCCAGGGCCGGGACAGGCTTACGAGCAGTACTTC
CDR3aa: CASSPGPGQAYEQYF

d_gene: .
abundance: .
j_gene: TRBJ1-1
v_gene: TRBV28
CDR3nt: TGTGCCAGCAGTTTATCTCAGATGAACACTGAAGCTTTCTTT
CDR3aa: CASSLSQMNTEAFF

d_gene: TRBD2
abundance: .
j_gene: TRBJ2-2
v_gene: TRBV2
CDR3nt: TGTGCCAGCAGTCCGGAGTCTAGCGGGAGGGGGGAGCTGTTTTTT
CDR3aa: CASSPESSGRGELFF

d_gene: .
abundance: .
j_gene: TRBJ1-6
v_gene: TRBV7-2
CDR3nt: TGTGCCAGCAGATTAGCGTCTGCCTATTCACCCCTCCACTTT
CDR3aa: CASRLASAYSPLHF

d_gene: TRBD2
abundance: .
j_gene: TRBJ2-3
v_gene: TRBV7-2
CDR3nt: TGTGCCAGCAACCAAGGAGGTAGCGGGAGCACAGATACGCAGTATTTT
CDR3aa: CASNQGGSGSTDTQYF

d_gene: .
abundance: .
j_gene: TRBJ2-6
v_gene: TRBV5-4
CDR3nt: TGTGCCAGCAGCTTGGTATTTTCTGGGGCCAACGTCCTGACTTTC
CDR3aa: CASSLVFSGANVLTF

d_gene: TRBD2
abundance: .
j_gene: TRBJ2-7
v_gene: TRBV18
CDR3nt: TGTGCCAGCTCACAGGGCCGCAGCGGGAGCTCCTACGAGCAGTACTTC
CDR3aa: CASSQGRSGSSYEQYF

d_gene: TRBD1
abundance: .
j_gene: TRBJ2-2
v_gene: TRBV30
CDR3nt: TGTGCCTGCACCTCGGGACAGGGGGAAAGCGGGGAGCTGTTTTTT
CDR3aa: CACTSGQGESGELFF

d_gene: TRBD2
abundance: .
j_gene: TRBJ2-7
v_gene: TRBV2
CDR3nt: TGTGCCAGCTCTAGGCAGGGACTAGCGGGAGATGAGCAGTACTTC
CDR3aa: CASSRQGLAGDEQYF

d_gene: .
abundance: .
j_gene: TRBJ2-7
v_gene: TRBV6-1
CDR3nt: TGTGCCAGCAAGCAGAACCAAACTCCTCTGGGGCAGTACTTC
CDR3aa: CASKQNQTPLGQYF

d_gene: .
abundance: .
j_gene: TRBJ1-1
v_gene: TRBV6-5
CDR3nt: TGTGCCAGCAGTGATTCTTGGCCGCCAATAGCTTTCTTT
CDR3aa: CASSDSWPPIAFF

d_gene: TRBD2
abundance: .
j_gene: TRBJ2-1
v_gene: TRBV10-3
CDR3nt: TGTGCCATCAGTGAGACTAGCGGGAGTGGTGCGGATGAGCAGTTCTTC
CDR3aa: CAISETSGSGADEQFF

d_gene: TRBD1
abundance: .
j_gene: TRBJ2-7
v_gene: TRBV5-8
CDR3nt: TGTGCCAGCAGATTTACAGGGGGCAGTGGCTACGAGCAGTACTTC
CDR3aa: CASRFTGGSGYEQYF

d_gene: .
abundance: .
j_gene: TRBJ2-7
v_gene: TRBV28
CDR3nt: TGTGCCAGCAGTCTGAGGGCCTACGAGCAGTACTTC
CDR3aa: CASSLRAYEQYF

d_gene: .
abundance: .
j_gene: TRBJ2-1
v_gene: TRBV30
CDR3nt: TGTGCCTGGAGGGCCGGGACACGCTCCTACAATGAGCAGTTCTTC
CDR3aa: CAWRAGTRSYNEQFF

d_gene: .
abundance: .
j_gene: TRBJ2-3
v_gene: TRBV7-9
CDR3nt: TGTGCCAGCAGCTTGGAGTCAGATACGCAGTATTTT
CDR3aa: CASSLESDTQYF